The T cell receptor (beta chain) under discussion was sequenced for a study of T cells in Graves' hyperthyroidism and ophthalmopathy. Overall study findings and caveats: Most clonotypes that expanded in the thyroid above 0.001 also showed up in blood.

Amplified TCR beta CDR3 regions came from RNA transcripts. A set of HTBI primers served as the primers for a first-round RT-PCR of the TCR CDR3. In TCRdb, the multiplex PCR reads were re-called with MiXCR into one record per CDR3 protein. The table lists some 620,000 distinct CDR3 sequences, under 20% of them singletons, with about 3.8% in the top ten. These patients, aged 18 to 65, had recently diagnosed hyperthyroidism lasting under 2 months. There are 15 residues in the CDR3. CDR1 and CDR2 from the germline V gene are MDHEN and SYDVKM. After removal of 6 bases from V and 0 bases from J, the junction contained 4 bases not matched to a gene. This clonotype was found many times. Its matching antigen is unknown.

Sequenced input: blood. The receptor was isolated from a young woman with Graves' hyperthyroidism. The rearrangement joins TRBV28 to TRBJ1-2, with 10 bases aligning to TRBD1. The CDR3 is CASSRQGAANYGYTF. CDR3 DNA sequence: TGTGCCAGCAGCCGACAGGGGGCCGCTAACTATGGCTACACCTTC.